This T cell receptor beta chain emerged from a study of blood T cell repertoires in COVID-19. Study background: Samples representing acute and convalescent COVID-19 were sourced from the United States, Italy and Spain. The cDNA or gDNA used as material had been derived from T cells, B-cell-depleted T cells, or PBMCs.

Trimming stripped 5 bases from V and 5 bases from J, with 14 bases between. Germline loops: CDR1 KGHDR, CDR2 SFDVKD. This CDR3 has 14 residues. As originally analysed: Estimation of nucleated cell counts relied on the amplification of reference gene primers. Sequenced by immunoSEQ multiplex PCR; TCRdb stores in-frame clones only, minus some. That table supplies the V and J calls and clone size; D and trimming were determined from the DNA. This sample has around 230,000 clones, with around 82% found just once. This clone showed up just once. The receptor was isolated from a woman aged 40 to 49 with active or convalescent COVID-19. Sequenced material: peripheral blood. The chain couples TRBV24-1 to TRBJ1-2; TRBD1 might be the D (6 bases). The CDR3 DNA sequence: TGTGCCACCAGTGGAGGACAGCCGGGGTATGGCTACACCTTC. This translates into CATSGGQPGYGYTF.